What follows describes a single TCR beta chain. The data belong to a study of blood T cell repertoires in COVID-19. Study background: Sites across the United States, Italy and Spain contributed samples from acute and convalescent COVID-19. The cDNA or gDNA used as material had been derived from T cells, B-cell-depleted T cells, or PBMCs.

In the study's own analysis: Estimation of nucleated cell counts was performed using reference gene primer amplification. Using immunoSEQ multiplex PCR, the repertoire was profiled, and TCRdb retains in-frame clones only, with some absent. D and trimming come from the DNA, and the V and J calls and clone size come from that table. The sample lists approximately 82,000 clones; around 80% were seen once. With V trimmed by 10 bases and J by 3 bases, 8 bases remained unmatched. The CDR3 is 14 residues long. Germline lookup yields CDR1 LNHDA and CDR2 SQIVND (reference sequence). The rearrangement joins TRBV19 to TRBJ1-4, with 7 nucleotides matching TRBD1. The clonotype was recovered from an older woman with acute or convalescent COVID-19. Source material: peripheral blood. In DNA form, the CDR3 reads TGTGCCACCCTAGACAGGGCGGCTAATGAAAAACTGTTTTTT. It encodes CATLDRAANEKLFF.